This T cell receptor beta chain was captured in a study of lymphopenia after photon versus proton radiotherapy. Study outcomes and limitations: Only patients who died were analyzed for survival; proton advantage is unproven. Proton therapy kept repertoires fairly stable, unlike photons, which gained effector/memory cells. Larger post-nadir TCR diversity loss correlated inversely with survival in deceased patients. After lymphocyte nadir, photon-treated repertoires showed oligoclonal expansion, especially CD8+ Temra.

Trimming took 7 bases from V and 11 from J; bases not matched to a gene: 17. The CDR3 has 15 residues. The V gene's germline CDR1 is SGHRS and CDR2 YFSETQ. As concerns this clone: Its antigen is as yet unknown.

Generated by immunoSEQ multiplex PCR, the TCRdb table keeps only in-frame clones and is missing some. Of 75,000 or so clones in the sample, more than 70% were seen once. The V gene is TRBV5-1, the J gene TRBJ1-2, with 10 bases identical to TRBD1. The sequence was collected from a man between 60 and 75 years old with pancreatic cancer. Sequences were derived from peripheral blood, sampled from a patient treated with proton-based radiotherapy. The CDR3 region has the DNA TGCGCCAGCGCACCGGGCCCAGGACAGGGGGTTAGGTACACCTTC. It specifies CASAPGPGQGVRYTF.